The 23 T cell receptor beta chains listed next were all sequenced from one sample in a study of cytomegalovirus exposure and HLA in healthy donors (dated by TCRdb to 2016 to 2017). The library was made by the immunoSEQ multiplex PCR assay. The multiplex PCR relied on a mix of 60 forward primers for TCR Vbeta segments and 13 reverse primers for TCR Jbeta segments. In TCRdb, the immuneACCESS table is reduced to in-frame sequences with V and J assigned. These tables do not hold every clone; where another copy was compared, an unresolved V gene accounts for under half, and the others remain unexplained. This sample holds about 110,000 clones; over 60% were observed only once. The top ten hold roughly an eighth of the sample. Sequencing input: PBMCs. The source is a man aged 25 to 45 in good health and CMV-seropositive.

This clone has only a few counts. The J gene is TRBJ2-1, the V gene TRBV27, with 8 bases fitting TRBD1. The CDR3 has 15 amino acids. V lost 4 bases to trimming and J lost 2 bases; unmatched junction nucleotides: 4. CDR1 MNHEY and CDR2 SMNVEV come from the germline V gene (reference sequence). The CDR3 nucleotides are TGTGCCAGCAGTTACACAGGGGGTACCTACAATGAGCAGTTCTTC. It translates to CASSYTGGTYNEQFF.

V usage is TRBV28 and J usage is TRBJ1-5; 7 bases align to TRBD1. Losses at the gene ends were 3 bases for V and 7 bases for J; bases not matched to a gene: 9. Germline lookup yields CDR1 MDHEN and CDR2 SYDVKM. CDR3 length equals 15 residues. CDR3: CASSFASQGRQPQHF. DNA of the CDR3: TGTGCCAGCAGTTTCGCCTCACAGGGGCGGCAGCCCCAGCATTTT.

This clone came up once. The CDR3 coding sequence is TGTGCCAGCTCACTAGGACAGGTTCGCTACAATGAGCAGTTCTTC. This encodes CASSLGQVRYNEQFF. This sequence joins TRBV18 and TRBJ2-1, with 7 bases fitting TRBD1. The CDR3 has 15 amino acids. Germline V lookup: CDR1 KGHSH, CDR2 LQKENI. V lost 4 bases, J lost 3 bases, and 6 bases stayed unmatched.

The CDR3 DNA follows: TGTGCCAGCAGCCATAGGACAGGGAATCAGCCCCAGCATTTT. Amino acids: CASSHRTGNQPQHF. This chain links TRBV7-8 with TRBJ1-5, with 8 bases that match TRBD1. Looked up from germline, CDR1 is SGHVS and CDR2 is FQNEAQ. Unmatched junction bases numbered 4, after V lost 5 bases and J lost 4 bases. This CDR3 spans 14 amino acids.

This clone has a handful of counts. V and J are TRBV9 and TRBJ1-6; D ambiguous. V was pared by 3 bases and J by 18 bases, with 19 bases between. The CDR3 consists of 13 residues. The germline V gene encodes CDR1 SGDLS and CDR2 YYNGEE. The CDR3 here is CASSAAPDARHHF. CDR3 coding DNA: TGTGCCAGCAGCGCAGCTCCGGATGCCAGACACCACTTT.

The chain recombines TRBV30 with TRBJ1-2; 9 bases map to TRBD1. V lost 1 base, J lost 2 bases, and 2 bases stayed unmatched. The CDR3 length is 14 residues. CDR1 and CDR2 (germline): GTSNPN, SVGIG (reference sequence). CDR3 region: CAWSGGTGNYGYTF. CDR3 coding DNA: TGTGCCTGGAGTGGTGGGACAGGGAACTATGGCTACACCTTC.

The rearrangement uses TRBV4-1 and TRBJ2-7; tentatively, D is TRBD1 (7 bases). Germline values: CDR1 MGHRA, CDR2 YSYEKL. The CDR3 loop spans 16 amino acids. Trimming removed 0 bases from V and 3 bases from J, with 15 bases in between. The CDR3 DNA is TGCGCCAGCAGCCAAGAGGCGGGACAGTCTTTCTACGAGCAGTACTTC. Amino acids: CASSQEAGQSFYEQYF.

The chain recombines TRBV27 with TRBJ2-7; perhaps TRBD1 as D (5 bases). Germline CDR1 is MNHEY and CDR2 is SMNVEV (reference sequence). The V gene lost 6 bases and the J gene lost 1 base, with 19 bases spanning the gap. The CDR3 spans 16 residues. CDR3 amino acids: CASSSTPGLHSYEQYF. The DNA of the CDR3 is TGTGCCAGCAGCTCCACCCCAGGGCTCCATTCCTACGAGCAGTACTTC.

V usage is TRBV9 and J usage is TRBJ1-6; 8 bases align to TRBD1. The CDR3 loop spans 16 amino acids. V gave up 4 bases and J gave up 8 bases; unmatched junction bases: 11. Germline CDR1 and CDR2: SGDLS and YYNGEE. DNA of the CDR3: TGTGCCAGCAGCTCCCAGGGCAGGGGGCTTGATTCACCCCTCCACTTT. It encodes CASSSQGRGLDSPLHF.

This chain uses TRBV10-3 with TRBJ1-1; no definite D call. Trimming pared 2 bases from V and 3 bases from J, leaving 13 bases between. CDR1 and CDR2 (germline): ENHRY, SYGVKD. The CDR3 is made up of 15 amino acids. The CDR3 DNA follows: TGTGCCATCAGTGAGAGGAGGGAAACCTACACTGAAGCTTTCTTT. Its protein product is CAISERRETYTEAFF.

The V and J genes are TRBV10-3 and TRBJ2-3, with 8 bases that match TRBD2. The V segment lost 3 bases and the J segment 0 bases; nucleotides outside the gene matches: 5. The CDR3 loop spans 16 amino acids. CDR1 and CDR2 from the germline V gene are ENHRY and SYGVKD. This CDR3 reads CAISELSGVSTDTQYF. The DNA of the CDR3 is TGTGCCATCAGTGAACTTAGCGGGGTTAGCACAGATACGCAGTATTTT.

J is TRBJ1-2 and V is TRBV7-9; TRBD1 matches at 8 bases. V was clipped by 5 bases and J by 6 bases; unmatched bases: 17. The germline V gene encodes CDR1 SEHNR and CDR2 FQNEAQ (reference sequence). The CDR3 extends over 17 amino acids. In nucleotides, the CDR3 is TGTGCCAGCAGCCCGGGGGCTTACAGGGGGGAGTTTGATGGCTACACCTTC. Translating it yields CASSPGAYRGEFDGYTF.

The chain has TRBV2 and TRBJ1-6, with 7 bases identical to TRBD1. Losses at the gene ends were 2 bases for V and 4 bases for J; bases not matched to a gene: 5. Per germline, CDR1 SNHLY and CDR2 FYNNEI. The CDR3 is made up of 16 amino acids. The CDR3 nucleotides are TGTGCCAGCAGTGAATTAGACAGGGTTTATAATTCACCCCTCCACTTT. The encoded protein is CASSELDRVYNSPLHF.

The rearrangement uses TRBV11-2 and TRBJ2-7; D uncertain. V was clipped by 0 bases and J by 5 bases, with 23 bases between them. From germline, CDR1 is SGHAT and CDR2 FQNNGV. This CDR3 has 18 amino acids. In nucleotides, the CDR3 is TGTGCCAGCAGCTTAGAGATTGGAGTTCCCCCCATATCAGACGAGCAGTACTTC. This gives the protein CASSLEIGVPPISDEQYF.

The rearrangement links TRBV7-2 to TRBJ2-7, with TRBD2 identical over 10 bases. The length of the CDR3 is 15 residues. The V segment lost 4 bases and the J segment 3 bases; nucleotides outside the gene matches: 6. Per the germline V gene, CDR1 is SGHTA and CDR2 is FQGNSA. CDR3 DNA: TGTGCCAGCAGCTCTAGCGGGGGCTCGGGCTACGAGCAGTACTTC. Residues: CASSSSGGSGYEQYF.

The rearrangement joins TRBV7-9 to TRBJ2-3; D is possibly TRBD2 (6 bases). Germline CDR1 and CDR2: SEHNR and FQNEAQ (reference sequence). The ends were cut back, 8 bases at V and 1 base at J, with 13 bases in the middle. The CDR3 totals 14 residues. CDR3: CASSRGSGTDTQYF. The CDR3 bases are TGTGCCAGCTCCCGGGGGAGTGGCACAGATACGCAGTATTTT.

The V gene is TRBV4-3, the J gene TRBJ2-2, with 9 bases lining up with TRBD1. This CDR3 comprises 15 residues. V lost 3 bases, J lost 5 bases, and 4 bases stayed unmatched. Germline-derived CDR1 and CDR2 are LGHNA and YSLEER. The CDR3 region is CASSQGQGGTGELFF. The CDR3 DNA is TGCGCCAGCAGCCAGGGACAGGGTGGGACCGGGGAGCTGTTTTTT.

The chain recombines TRBV4-3 with TRBJ1-6, with 11 bases that match TRBD1. The V segment lost 0 bases and the J segment 12 bases; nucleotides outside the gene matches: 7. The germline V gene has CDR1 LGHNA and CDR2 YSLEER. There are 16 residues in the CDR3. CDR3: CASSQESGTGGLPLHF. The DNA for the CDR3 is TGCGCCAGCAGCCAAGAGTCCGGGACAGGGGGACTACCCCTCCACTTT.

Here the CDR3 DNA reads TGCGCCAGCAGTCAAGCTCCCGGGACAGGGGGCCTGAACACTGAAGCTTTCTTT. Protein sequence: CASSQAPGTGGLNTEAFF. The chain couples TRBV23-1 to TRBJ1-1, with 12 bases aligning to TRBD1. TRBV23-1 is designated an ORF whose function remains uncertain. This CDR3 contains 18 residues. The V and J ends lost 2 bases and 0 bases, in that order; junction bases with no gene match: 7.

This clone was recorded only once. V usage is TRBV5-5 and J usage is TRBJ1-4; TRBD1 might be the D (6 bases). This CDR3 comprises 17 residues. Trimming shortened V by 4 bases and J by 6 bases, and 22 bases separated the two germline ends. Germline-derived CDR1 and CDR2 are SGHKS and YYEKEE (reference sequence). CDR3 sequence reads: CASSLFVMDSEDEKLFF. The CDR3 coding sequence is TGTGCCAGCAGCCTTTTCGTAATGGACAGCGAAGATGAAAAACTGTTTTTT.

This chain's CDR3 is CASRGQGTGQPQHF. The CDR3 DNA is TGTGCCAGTAGGGGACAGGGAACGGGCCAGCCCCAGCATTTT. This sequence joins TRBV19 and TRBJ1-5, with 9 bases lining up with TRBD1. Unmatched junction bases numbered 7, after V lost 6 bases and J lost 7 bases. The CDR3 has 14 residues. Germline assignment: CDR1 LNHDA and CDR2 SQIVND (reference sequence).

This chain links TRBV5-1 with TRBJ2-5; TRBD1 agrees at 7 bases. The closer fit of TRBJ2-7 to the DNA end suggests the J call may be wrong. The CDR3 extends over 14 amino acids. Germline CDR1 SGHRS, CDR2 YFSETQ. Here the CDR3 reads CASSFRDSPYEQYF. The DNA for the CDR3 is TGCGCCAGCAGCTTCCGGGACAGTCCATACGAGCAGTACTTC.

The chain links TRBV7-8 to TRBJ1-2; D is ambiguous. Per germline, CDR1 SGHVS and CDR2 FQNEAQ. V was pared by 0 bases and J by 3 bases, with 8 bases between. CDR3 size: 14 residues. The CDR3 protein is CASSLAIGHYGYTF. CDR3 sequence (DNA): TGTGCCAGCAGCTTAGCCATTGGGCACTATGGCTACACCTTC.